This passage covers 15 T cell receptor beta chains from one sample sequenced in a study of T cells of healthy individuals. Each CDR3 protein gets one entry after TCRdb re-called the 5' RACE reads with MiXCR. Of around 100,000 distinct CDR3 sequences detected, approximately 15% appear once; the ten largest clones hold 6.2%. All receptors derive from a human donor in good health.

Here the CDR3 DNA reads TGTGCCAGCAGCCCGGGACAGAGGGTCTATGGCTACACCTTC. Its translation: CASSPGQRVYGYTF. The V call is TRBV6-5, the J call TRBJ1-2; TRBD1 aligns across 7 bases. The CDR3 runs 14 residues. Germline V gene sequence: CDR1 MNHEY, CDR2 SVGAGI. J gave up 4 bases and V 6 bases, and 8 bases lay outside the gene matches.

The rearrangement joins TRBV6-2 or TRBV6-3 to TRBJ1-1; 8 positions agree with TRBD1. Germline lookup yields CDR1 MNHEY and CDR2 SVGEGT. The CDR3 has 15 amino acids. Germline trimming cut 0 bases from V and 4 bases from J; bases unmatched to any gene: 4. This chain's CDR3 is CASSYSGTGATEAFF. As DNA, the CDR3 is TGTGCCAGCAGTTACTCGGGGACAGGAGCCACTGAAGCTTTCTTT.

This chain uses TRBV20-1 with TRBJ1-6, with no clear D. The V and J ends lost 4 bases and 10 bases respectively, with 14 bases between them. The CDR3 is 13 residues long. Germline lookup yields CDR1 DFQATT and CDR2 SNEGSKA (reference sequence). CDR3 nucleotides: TGCAGTGCTAAGGGTCCCAGAGGGTCACCCCTCCACTTT. Its translation is CSAKGPRGSPLHF.

Ten or more counts support this clonotype. The genes are TRBV29-1 and TRBJ1-5; 7 nucleotides agree with TRBD1. From germline, CDR1 is SQVTM and CDR2 ANQGSEA. V lost 6 bases, J lost 6 bases, and 8 bases stayed unmatched. The CDR3 consists of 13 residues. The chain's CDR3 is CSVREGASQPQHF. The CDR3 DNA follows: TGCAGCGTGAGGGAGGGGGCTAGTCAGCCCCAGCATTTT. Supplemented by reference TRBV29-1 and TRBJ1-5, the full variable domain reads SAVISQKPSRDICQRGTSLTIQCQVDSQVTMMFWYRQQPGQSLTLIATANQGSEATYESGFVIDKFPISRPNLTFSTLTVSNMSPEDSSIYLCSVREGASQPQHFGDGTRLSIL.

J is TRBJ2-1 and V is TRBV19; 8 bases are a match to TRBD1. Germline V gene data show CDR1 as LNHDA and CDR2 as SQIVND (reference sequence). CDR3 length: 15 residues. V dropped 2 bases and J dropped 7; count of bases not matched to a gene: 7. As DNA, the CDR3 is TGTGCCAGTAGTATAAGACAGGGGAGAGGGAATGAGCAGTTCTTC. It is translated as CASSIRQGRGNEQFF.

This sequence joins TRBV6-2 or TRBV6-3 and TRBJ1-1, with TRBD1 as a possible D gene (5 bases). This CDR3 is 14 amino acids long. V was cut by 6 bases and J by 1 base, with 12 bases left in between. Germline V gives CDR1 MNHEY, CDR2 SVGEGT. DNA for the CDR3: TGTGCCAGCAGAAGAGACAGATCGAACACTGAAGCTTTCTTT. The encoded protein is CASRRDRSNTEAFF.

This clonotype was picked up many times. This rearrangement joins TRBV12-3 or TRBV12-4 to TRBJ2-3; tentative D call: TRBD2 (6 bases). The CDR3 is made up of 18 amino acids. V was clipped by 1 base and J by 1 base, with 18 bases between them. CDR3 DNA: TGTGCCAGCAGTTTAGTTAATTGGAAAGGCGGGGGCACAGATACGCAGTATTTT. Translated, it gives CASSLVNWKGGGTDTQYF.

This clonotype was picked up a small number of times. The chain uses TRBV3-1 and TRBJ2-5; 8 nucleotides agree with TRBD2. This CDR3 contains 16 residues. Germline lookup yields CDR1 LGHDT and CDR2 YNNKEL (reference sequence). Germline trimming cut 6 bases from V and 2 bases from J; bases unmatched to any gene: 11. CDR3 sequence (DNA): TGTGCCAGCAGTCAATCTCGGGGGGGCTTTCAAGAGACCCAGTACTTC. It yields the protein CASSQSRGGFQETQYF.

The V call is TRBV20-1, the J call TRBJ2-7; 11 nucleotides align to TRBD1. The V gene's germline CDR1 is DFQATT and CDR2 SNEGSKA (reference sequence). This CDR3 spans 14 amino acids. Trimming took 4 bases from V and 4 from J; bases not matched to a gene: 6. CDR3 bases: TGCAGTGCTACTCCGGGACAGGGGGTATACGAGCAGTACTTC. Translation: CSATPGQGVYEQYF.

This clonotype was observed many times. The chain has TRBV19 and TRBJ1-2, with a tentative D call TRBD1 (6 bases). CDR3 length: 14 residues. Germline CDR1 reads LNHDA; CDR2 reads SQIVND (reference sequence). The V gene lost 3 bases and the J gene lost 4 bases, with 12 bases spanning the gap. This CDR3 is CASSMTGGIYGYTF. DNA of the CDR3: TGTGCCAGTAGTATGACAGGTGGGATCTATGGCTACACCTTC.

The chain is built from TRBV18 and TRBJ2-3; no definite D call. V lost 5 bases, J lost 2 bases, and 20 bases lay in between. The CDR3 has 17 residues. The germline V gene encodes CDR1 KGHSH and CDR2 LQKENI. The CDR3 DNA follows: TGTGCCAGCTCATCCCGGACGGTCCCTTTATTCACAGATACGCAGTATTTT. It encodes CASSSRTVPLFTDTQYF.

The V gene is TRBV12-3 or TRBV12-4, the J gene TRBJ2-5; D is perhaps TRBD2 (6 bases). CDR3 length: 14 residues. Trimming removed 3 bases at V and 3 bases at J, with 11 bases between. The CDR3 protein is CASSFGDWKETQYF. DNA of the CDR3: TGTGCCAGCAGTTTTGGGGACTGGAAAGAGACCCAGTACTTC.

This clonotype was counted ten times or more. The rearrangement links TRBV4-1 to TRBJ2-7, with a tentative D call TRBD2 (6 bases). Germline V gives CDR1 MGHRA, CDR2 YSYEKL. This CDR3 contains 14 residues. Trimming removed 4 bases at V and 0 bases at J, with 10 bases between. DNA of the CDR3: TGCGCCAGCAGCCCCCGGGAGAGCTCCTACGAGCAGTACTTC. Its protein is CASSPRESSYEQYF.

This clonotype was seen only once. The J gene is TRBJ1-5, the V gene TRBV9, with a weak D call TRBD1 (5 bases). The V gene's germline CDR1 is SGDLS and CDR2 YYNGEE. The CDR3 covers 13 residues. Trimming took 4 bases from V and 4 from J, leaving 9 bases between them. For the CDR3, the DNA is TGTGCCAGCAGCAACTCAGGGAATCAGCCCCAGCATTTT. Protein sequence: CASSNSGNQPQHF.

The CDR3 is CASSPDGISYEQYF. CDR3 DNA: TGTGCCAGCAGCCCGGACGGGATCTCCTACGAGCAGTACTTC. The gene calls are TRBV7-6 and TRBJ2-7, with D possibly being TRBD2 (5 bases). V lost 5 bases and J lost 0, with 11 bases in between. Germline assignment: CDR1 SGHVS and CDR2 FNYEAQ. The CDR3 has 14 amino acids.